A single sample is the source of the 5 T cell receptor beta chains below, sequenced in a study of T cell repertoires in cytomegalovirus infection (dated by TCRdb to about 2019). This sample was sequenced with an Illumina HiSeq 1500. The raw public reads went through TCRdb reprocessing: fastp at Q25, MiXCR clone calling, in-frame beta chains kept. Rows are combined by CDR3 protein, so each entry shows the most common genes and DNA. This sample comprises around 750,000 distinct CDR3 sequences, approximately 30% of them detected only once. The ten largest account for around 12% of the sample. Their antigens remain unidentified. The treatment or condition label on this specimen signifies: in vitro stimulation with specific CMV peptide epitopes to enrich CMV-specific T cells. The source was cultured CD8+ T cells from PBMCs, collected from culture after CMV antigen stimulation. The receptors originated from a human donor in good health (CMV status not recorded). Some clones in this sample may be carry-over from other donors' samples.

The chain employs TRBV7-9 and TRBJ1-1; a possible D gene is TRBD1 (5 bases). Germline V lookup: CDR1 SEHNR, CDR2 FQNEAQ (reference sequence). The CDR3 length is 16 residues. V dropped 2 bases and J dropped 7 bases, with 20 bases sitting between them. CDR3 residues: CASSLPSLGTGVEAFF. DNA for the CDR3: TGTGCCAGCAGCTTACCCTCTTTGGGGACGGGTGTTGAAGCTTTCTTT.

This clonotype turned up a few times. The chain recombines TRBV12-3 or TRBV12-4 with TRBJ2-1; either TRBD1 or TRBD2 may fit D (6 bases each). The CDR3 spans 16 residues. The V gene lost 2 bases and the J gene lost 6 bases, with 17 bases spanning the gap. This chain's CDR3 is CASSLRVGGEINEQFF. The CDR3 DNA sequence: TGTGCCAGCAGTTTAAGGGTGGGGGGCGAAATCAATGAGCAGTTCTTC.

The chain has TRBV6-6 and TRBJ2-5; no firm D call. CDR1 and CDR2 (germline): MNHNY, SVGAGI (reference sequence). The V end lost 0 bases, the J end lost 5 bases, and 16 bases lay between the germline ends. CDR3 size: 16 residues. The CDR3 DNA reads TGTGCCAGCAGTTACTCGTCGGACCATCCTGGGGAGACCCAGTACTTC. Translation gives CASSYSSDHPGETQYF.

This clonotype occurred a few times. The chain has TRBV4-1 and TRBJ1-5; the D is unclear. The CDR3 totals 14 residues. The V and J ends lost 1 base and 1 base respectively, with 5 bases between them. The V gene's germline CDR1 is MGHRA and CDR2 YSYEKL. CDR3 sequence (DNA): TGCGCCAGCAGCCAAGTGTGGAGCAATCAGCCCCAGCATTTT. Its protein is CASSQVWSNQPQHF.

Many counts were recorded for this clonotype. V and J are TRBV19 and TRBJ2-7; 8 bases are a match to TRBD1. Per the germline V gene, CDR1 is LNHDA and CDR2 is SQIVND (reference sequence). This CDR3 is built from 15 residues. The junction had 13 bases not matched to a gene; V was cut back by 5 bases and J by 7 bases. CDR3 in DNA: TGTGCCAGTAGTGCCTTGGTACAGGGGGTCGGAGAGCAGTACTTC. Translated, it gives CASSALVQGVGEQYF.